Listed below are T cell receptor beta chains from one sample, sequenced in a study of T cells in placental villitis. The assay was immunoSEQ multiplex PCR, and TCRdb's table has in-frame clones only and misses some. The repertoire includes fewer than 950 clones, about 98% of them detected once, and less than 4% sits in the top ten. What was sequenced was placental tissue containing maternal and fetal cells. The receptors stem from a human donor in good health; the placental T cells may come from both mother and fetus. Both conserved end residues are part of each CDR3. The order of the fields is V gene, clone size, J gene, CDR3 length, D gene, CDR3 protein, CDR3 DNA. The D gene is left open where the match is weak. Clone size is not always given. Where it is, it says once, few, many or a class for expanded clones.

>TRBV6-5|NA|TRBJ1-2|15|TRBD1
CASSTGQGVYHGYTF
TGTGCCAGCAGTACCGGACAGGGGGTCTACCATGGCTACACCTTC
>TRBV7-9|NA|TRBJ2-5|17|NA
CASSPPGYRRLQETQYF
TGTGCCAGCAGCCCGCCGGGGTACCGACGGCTTCAAGAGACCCAGTACTTC
>TRBV5-1|once|TRBJ2-5|12|NA
CASSLVRETQYF
TGCGCCAGCAGCTTGGTGAGGGAGACCCAGTACTTC
>TRBV15|NA|TRBJ2-5|16|TRBD1
CATSRGQDRVKETQYF
TGTGCCACCAGCAGAGGCCAAGACAGGGTAAAAGAGACCCAGTACTTC
>TRBV2|NA|TRBJ2-7|13|NA
CASSGLGSYEQYF
TGTGCCAGCAGTGGACTAGGCTCCTACGAGCAGTACTTC
>TRBV10-3|NA|TRBJ2-3|12|NA
CAISAGTDTQYF
TGTGCCATCAGTGCAGGCACAGATACGCAGTATTTT
>TRBV6-5|NA|TRBJ1-2|12|NA
CASTTGGNGYTF
TGTGCCAGCACTACAGGAGGCAATGGCTACACCTTC
>TRBV2|NA|TRBJ2-5|15|TRBD2
CASSGLAGVGETQYF
TGTGCCAGCAGTGGACTAGCGGGAGTAGGAGAGACCCAGTACTTC
>TRBV19|NA|TRBJ2-7|13|NA
CASSIEKGYEQYF
TGTGCCAGTAGTATTGAAAAGGGCTACGAGCAGTACTTC
>TRBV7-9|NA|TRBJ2-7|12|NA
CASSPTRDEQYF
TGTGCCAGCAGCCCGACTAGAGATGAGCAGTACTTC
>TRBV14|NA|TRBJ1-5|13|NA
CASSQETNQPQHF
TGTGCCAGCAGCCAAGAAACCAATCAGCCCCAGCATTTT
>TRBV6-6|NA|TRBJ1-5|16|NA
CASSYFRLHSNQPQHF
TGTGCCAGCAGTTACTTCCGACTCCATAGCAATCAGCCCCAGCATTTT
>TRBV30|NA|TRBJ2-7|15|NA
CAWSVWGRTDYEQYF
TGTGCCTGGAGTGTGTGGGGACGGACAGACTACGAGCAGTACTTC
>TRBV27|NA|TRBJ2-2|13|NA
CASSPLNTGELFF
TGTGCCAGCAGTCCTCTTAACACCGGGGAGCTGTTTTTT